The source of this T cell receptor (beta chain) is a study of blood T cell repertoires in COVID-19 (dated by TCRdb to 2018 to 2020). Turning to the overall study: Samples covering the acute and convalescent phases of COVID-19 were provided by collaborators in the United States, Italy and Spain. The repertoires were made available in a free public database intended to serve as a resource for research on the immune response to SARS-CoV-2. HLA class I and class II types, where available, came from metadata supplied by the sample provider rather than from assay-based typing. Samples came from the ongoing ImmuneRACE study (first 160 participants) plus 1,254 subjects from 6 global collaborators. Nearly every sample came with metadata listing a de-identified subject ID, COVID-19 status, age in years and sex. The dataset comprised deeply sampled blood TCRbeta repertoires from subjects exposed to, actively infected with, or recovered from COVID-19. The prospective study material was composed of cDNA or gDNA derived from T cells, B-cell-depleted T cells, or PBMCs. General study outcomes and caveats: Clinical and demographic metadata were provided uncurated, with the amount varying by source and participant.

Whole blood was collected in K2EDTA tubes by collaborating institutions according to the institutions' own protocols. For TCRbeta analysis, collaborators shipped samples in one of three forms: frozen whole blood, isolated PBMCs, or DNA extracted from either of those sample types. From the germline V gene, CDR1 is MGHRA and CDR2 is YSYEKL. From cysteine to phenylalanine, the CDR3 is 15 amino acids long. The kept DNA is CDR3 alone, 45 bases in frame from the first base. Trimmed from V: 1 base; trimmed from J: 9 bases; junction bases lacking a gene match: 10. A word on this clone: It has no known antigen specificity. Qualities for individual bases were not recorded, and no much larger clone is one base off.

TCRbeta CDR3 regions were amplified from genomic DNA using the immunoSEQ Assay, a bias-controlled multiplex PCR. Per the original workflow: The number of nucleated cells in each sample was estimated by amplification of reference gene primers within the assay. To quantify the absolute abundance of each unique TCRbeta CDR3 rearrangement, sequence reads were collapsed and filtered. For each sample, productive Simpson clonality was calculated by taking the square root of Simpson's diversity index across productive rearrangements. TCRdb limited this immuneACCESS table to in-frame rearrangements with V and J called. A share of clones is missing; checked studies link under half to unresolved V genes, and the rest is unexplained. V and J calls and clone size come straight from that table; D and trimming were deduced from the DNA. The sample table lists under 75,000 clones, approximately 80% of them with a count of one. Around 5.4% of the sample is taken by the ten largest.

This chain is built from TRBV4-1 and TRBJ2-3, with 7 middle bases fitting TRBD1. This receptor was obtained from a woman in her 70s with acute or convalescent COVID-19. The sample consisted of peripheral blood. Here the CDR3 is given as CASSQGKIGGVTQYF. The base sequence is TGCGCCAGCAGCCAAGGGAAAATAGGGGGCGTGACGCAGTATTTT.